The entry that follows covers one TCR beta chain sequence. Its antigen remains unidentified. Per-base qualities were not stored, and no clone one base away is much larger. The source of the sample is a study of technical replicates of blood from several donors (dated by TCRdb to about 2017). Library preparation was by the immunoSEQ multiplex PCR assay. TCRdb obtained this table from immuneACCESS and retained in-frame rearrangements with V and J assigned. These tables miss some clones; where compared with another copy, unresolved V genes account for less than half of the shortfall, and the remainder is unexplained. This sample lists almost 70,000 clones; around nine tenths were detected once. The ten largest clonotypes hold about 4.5% of the sample. Trimming removed 4 bases from V and 5 bases from J; the gene matches leave 7 bases unexplained. From a lookup of the germline V gene (reference sequence), CDR1 and CDR2 are SEHNR and FQNEAQ. From cysteine to phenylalanine, the CDR3 is 14 amino acids long. The only DNA kept is the CDR3, 42 bases in frame from the first base.

Source material: PBMCs. The receptor was isolated from a human donor in good health. Some clones in this sample may be carry-over from other donors' samples. The chain joins TRBV7-9 to TRBJ1-1; 7 nucleotides in the junction match TRBD1. CDR3 reads: CASSWGTVGTEAFF. The bases are TGTGCCAGCAGCTGGGGGACAGTCGGGACTGAAGCTTTCTTT.